The rows below give T cell receptor beta chains drawn from one sample of a study of blood T cell repertoires in COVID-19. Clones were sequenced by immunoSEQ multiplex PCR, and TCRdb holds only the in-frame ones, with some missing. The sample records 15,000 to 20,000 clones, around 90% being singletons. The sequenced sample consisted of peripheral blood. The source is a human donor in a cohort sampled during active COVID-19. Both conserved end residues are part of each CDR3. The order of the fields is D gene, J gene, V gene, CDR3 length, clone size, CDR3 DNA, CDR3 protein. D genes are given only for firm matches. Clone size, where shown, is once, few, many, or a class for clones that have expanded.

>TRBD2|TRBJ2-7|TRBV14|14|.
TGTGCCAGCAGCCGGGGAGGGCGCTCCTACGAGCAGTACTTC
CASSRGGRSYEQYF
>.|TRBJ2-5|TRBV6-5|14|.
TGTGCCAGCAGCCGGGACAAAATCCAAGAGACCCAGTACTTC
CASSRDKIQETQYF
>TRBD2|TRBJ2-5|TRBV11-3|16|.
TGTGCCAGCAGCTTCTATCCTAGCGGGAGAGGGGAGACCCAGTACTTC
CASSFYPSGRGETQYF
>TRBD2|TRBJ2-4|TRBV6-4|19|once
TGTGCCAGCAGTGACAAGACTAGCGGGGGGCCTCTAGCCAAAAACATTCAGTACTTC
CASSDKTSGGPLAKNIQYF
>.|TRBJ2-2|TRBV4-3|15|.
TGCGCCAGCAGCCAAGATCCCATTAGTGGCGGGGAGCTGTTTTTT
CASSQDPISGGELFF
>.|TRBJ1-3|TRBV11-2|14|.
TGTGCCAGGGGAGGGAATGAGACTGGAAACACCATATATTTT
CARGGNETGNTIYF
>.|TRBJ2-2|TRBV6-6|18|.
TGTGCCAGCAGTCCCACGGGACACTCTCCCGCGGACACCGGGGAGCTGTTTTTT
CASSPTGHSPADTGELFF
>.|TRBJ2-7|TRBV4-1|15|.
TGCGCCAGCAGTTCAATAGCGTTAGGAACCTACGAGCAGTACTTC
CASSSIALGTYEQYF
>TRBD2|TRBJ2-1|TRBV7-8|16|.
TGTGCCAGCAGCCCTTCCTTAGCGGGTATATACAATGAGCAGTTCTTC
CASSPSLAGIYNEQFF
>.|TRBJ1-2|TRBV7-2|13|.
TGTGCCAGCAGCTTGACAGAGAACTATGGCTACACCTTC
CASSLTENYGYTF
>TRBD2|TRBJ2-7|TRBV7-2|15|.
TGTGCCAGCTGCGACCTCCTAGCGGGGACGGGGGAGCAGTACTTC
CASCDLLAGTGEQYF
>TRBD2|TRBJ2-1|TRBV7-3|15|.
TGTGCCAGCAGATTCGGACTAGCGGGCCCCAATGAGCAGTTCTTC
CASRFGLAGPNEQFF
>.|TRBJ2-7|TRBV20-1|10|few
TGCAGTGCTTACTTGAACGAGCAGTACTTC
CSAYLNEQYF
>.|TRBJ1-5|TRBV21-1|16|.
TGTGCCAGCAGCAAAGTATGGAGGGAAAGCAATCAGCCCCAGCATTTT
CASSKVWRESNQPQHF
>TRBD1|TRBJ1-4|TRBV19|15|.
TGTGCCAGTAGTTCACGGACAGGGGGAAGTGAAAAACTGTTTTTT
CASSSRTGGSEKLFF
>TRBD2|TRBJ2-3|TRBV18|15|.
TGTGCCAGCTCACCTTCCGGGGGAGGGGCAGATACGCAGTATTTT
CASSPSGGGADTQYF
>TRBD1|TRBJ1-6|TRBV27|20|.
TGTGCCAGCAGTTACAAACCGGGACAGAAGGCGAGCTCCTATAATTCACCCCTCCACTTT
CASSYKPGQKASSYNSPLHF
>.|TRBJ2-2|TRBV7-9|14|few
TGTGCCAGCAGCCGATGGCCTAACACCGGGGAGCTGTTTTTT
CASSRWPNTGELFF
>TRBD2|TRBJ2-1|TRBV4-2|16|.
TGTGCCAGCAGCCAAGATCCGGGACTAGTTGTAAATGAGCAGTTCTTC
CASSQDPGLVVNEQFF
>TRBD1|TRBJ2-5|TRBV6-5|12|.
TGTGCCCTTAGACAGGGACGAGAGACCCAGTACTTC
CALRQGRETQYF
>.|TRBJ1-5|TRBV27|15|few
TGTGCCAGCAGTCCCGGTTGGGGAGGAAATCAGCCCCAGCATTTT
CASSPGWGGNQPQHF
>.|TRBJ2-1|TRBV7-3|15|.
TGTGCCAGCAGCTTAACTAGGAGGGTGGGGGATGAGCAGTTCTTC
CASSLTRRVGDEQFF
>.|TRBJ1-1|TRBV11-2|13|once
TGTGCCAGCAGCCCAGGCCTTGTCACTGAAGCTTTCTTT
CASSPGLVTEAFF
>.|TRBJ2-4|TRBV2|16|.
TGTGCCAGCAGTGAAAGTCACTCTCTAGCCAAAAACATTCAGTACTTC
CASSESHSLAKNIQYF
>.|TRBJ2-1|TRBV9|20|.
TGTGCCAGCAGCCTTATTAACTCCGGGACTTTTCTAAGCTCCTACAATGAGCAGTTCTTC
CASSLINSGTFLSSYNEQFF
>TRBD1|TRBJ1-4|TRBV6-5|14|.
TGTGCCAGCAGTTACTTCAGGGGGAATGAAAAACTGTTTTTT
CASSYFRGNEKLFF
>TRBD1|TRBJ1-2|TRBV11-2|17|.
TGTGCCAGCAGCTTAAATCGATTATTGGGACAGGGATATGGCTACACCTTC
CASSLNRLLGQGYGYTF
>.|TRBJ2-6|TRBV7-7|17|.
TGTGCCAGCAGCCCCTTTATGCCACAAAGTCGGGCCAACGTCCTGACTTTC
CASSPFMPQSRANVLTF
>.|TRBJ2-7|TRBV6-5|15|.
TGTGCCAGCAGAGGGGCCATTTTAAGCTCCTACGAGCAGTACTTC
CASRGAILSSYEQYF
>TRBD2|TRBJ2-2|TRBV7-3|15|.
TGTGCCAGCAGCCCCTGGGGGGGGGACACCGGGGAGCTGTTTTTT
CASSPWGGDTGELFF
>.|TRBJ1-5|TRBV3-1/TRBV3-2|15|.
TGTGCCAGCAGCCAAGTGGGCCAGGGCAATCAGCCCCAGCATTTT
CASSQVGQGNQPQHF
>TRBD1|TRBJ1-2|TRBV7-2|13|.
TGTGCCAGCAGCTTAACAGGGGGTCCTGGCTACACCTTC
CASSLTGGPGYTF
>TRBD2|TRBJ2-3|TRBV10-1|15|.
TGCGCCAGCAGCCTAGCGGGGGCCGGCACAGATACGCAGTATTTT
CASSLAGAGTDTQYF
>.|TRBJ2-3|TRBV24-1|12|.
TGTGCCACCAGTGATCAAGGAGAGACGCAGTATTTT
CATSDQGETQYF
>TRBD1|TRBJ1-1|TRBV5-1|12|few
TGCGCCAGCAGTCGGGGACAGGACGAAGCTTTCTTT
CASSRGQDEAFF
>.|TRBJ2-3|TRBV7-9|14|.
TGTGCCACCTCCCTACAGGGAAGCACAGATACGCAGTATTTT
CATSLQGSTDTQYF
>TRBD2|TRBJ2-3|TRBV2|16|.
TGTGCCAGGGGCGGCCTTAGCGGGGGGGTCACAGATACGCAGTATTTT
CARGGLSGGVTDTQYF
>.|TRBJ1-2|TRBV5-1|16|.
TGCGCCAGCAGCTTGGATGGACAGCCCGGGATCTATGGCTACACCTTC
CASSLDGQPGIYGYTF
>TRBD1|TRBJ2-2|TRBV9|15|.
TGTGCCAGCAGCCCTCGGGACAGTCTAACCGGGGAGCTGTTTTTT
CASSPRDSLTGELFF
>TRBD1|TRBJ2-7|TRBV10-3|14|few
TGTGCCATCAGGTCGACAGGGGAACCCTACGAGCAGTACTTC
CAIRSTGEPYEQYF
>TRBD1|TRBJ2-1|TRBV2|16|.
TGTGCCAGCAGTGAACCCGGGACAGGGGGCTACAATGAGCAGTTCTTC
CASSEPGTGGYNEQFF
>TRBD1|TRBJ1-1|TRBV6-4|15|.
TGTGCCACCGAAACCTACAGGGGGCGTGGGACTGAAGCTTTCTTT
CATETYRGRGTEAFF
>.|TRBJ2-1|TRBV11-2|14|.
TGTGCCAGCAGCTTAGCAGGCCCGTACAATGAGCAGTTCTTC
CASSLAGPYNEQFF
>TRBD1|TRBJ1-5|TRBV14|14|few
TGTGCCAGCAGCCGGACAGGGCTCAATCAGCCCCAGCATTTT
CASSRTGLNQPQHF
>.|TRBJ1-1|TRBV5-1|15|once
TGCGCCAGCAGCCCTGTGGAGGGAGTGAACACTGAAGCTTTCTTT
CASSPVEGVNTEAFF
>.|TRBJ1-5|TRBV19|14|.
TGTGCCAGTTCTTCTCCGGGAGATGATCAGCCCCAGCATTTT
CASSSPGDDQPQHF